This is a list of T cell receptor beta chains from one sample in a study of T cell changes during pregnancy in multiple sclerosis. This table comes from immunoSEQ multiplex PCR, and its TCRdb copy is limited to in-frame clones, with some not included. The sample lists around 100,000 clones; around nine tenths were seen once. Material: peripheral blood, obtained in the second trimester of pregnancy. These receptors were collected from a female donor with multiple sclerosis, enrolled in a pregnancy study. Both conserved end residues are part of each CDR3. The order of the fields is D gene, V gene, clone size, J gene, CDR3 DNA, CDR3 protein. A D gene is named only where the DNA matches it firmly. Part of the rows lack a size; the others show once, few, many or a class for expanded clones.

>TRBD1|TRBV11-2|once|TRBJ2-5
TGTGCCAGCAGCTTAGGTCCAGGGGGAGAGACCCAGTACTTC
CASSLGPGGETQYF
>TRBD2|TRBV9|.|TRBJ2-1
TGTGCCAGCAGCGTAGCCGTACTGGCGGGAGGGAATGAGCAGTTCTTC
CASSVAVLAGGNEQFF
>.|TRBV19|.|TRBJ2-2
TGTGCCAGTAGAACAGGACGGGCCACCGGGGAGCTGTTTTTT
CASRTGRATGELFF
>.|TRBV29-1|.|TRBJ2-7
TGCAGCGTGGTCATGGCAGGGTTCTCCGAGCAGTACTTC
CSVVMAGFSEQYF
>TRBD1|TRBV6-1|.|TRBJ1-2
TGTGCCACAAGACAGGGCTCGGACTATGGCTACACCTTC
CATRQGSDYGYTF
>.|TRBV7-9|few|TRBJ2-1
TGTGCCAGCAGCCACGGGGGTGGTCTGCCGTACAATGAGCAGTTCTTC
CASSHGGGLPYNEQFF
>.|TRBV19|.|TRBJ1-5
TGTGCCAGTAGTAAACCGGGACTGCAGAATCAGCCCCAGCATTTT
CASSKPGLQNQPQHF
>TRBD1|TRBV10-1|.|TRBJ1-5
TGCGCCAGCATCATTTCCGGGACAGGGAGGATTGGAGGCAATCAGCCCCAGCATTTT
CASIISGTGRIGGNQPQHF
>TRBD2|TRBV7-8|.|TRBJ2-1
TGTGCCAGCAGCCCGACCCTCGGGACTAGCGGGAGCGATGAGCAGTTCTTC
CASSPTLGTSGSDEQFF
>.|TRBV27|.|TRBJ2-1
TGTGCCAGCAGTTTGGGGGGTTTATACAATGAGCAGTTCTTC
CASSLGGLYNEQFF
>TRBD2|TRBV7-3|.|TRBJ2-1
TGTGCCAGCAGCTTACCCAGCGGGGGGGCCCCCAATGAGCAGTTCTTC
CASSLPSGGAPNEQFF
>.|TRBV6-5|.|TRBJ1-1
TGTGCCAGCAGTTACTCGAGTGTGTACAACACTGAAGCTTTCTTT
CASSYSSVYNTEAFF
>TRBD2|TRBV5-4|.|TRBJ2-3
TGTGCCAGCAGCTCCAGGACTAGCGTAGATACGCAGTATTTT
CASSSRTSVDTQYF
>TRBD1|TRBV5-1|.|TRBJ1-5
TGCGCCAGCAGCTTGGGTTCTGGACAGGGCAATCAGCCCCAGCATTTT
CASSLGSGQGNQPQHF
>.|TRBV5-6|.|TRBJ2-5
TGTGCCAGCAGCCCCCCTGTTGGGGGGTACCAAGAGACCCAGTACTTC
CASSPPVGGYQETQYF
>TRBD1|TRBV28|once|TRBJ2-7
TGTGCCAGCAGTTACCAGGGGACAGGGATATTCTACGAGCAGTACTTC
CASSYQGTGIFYEQYF
>.|TRBV7-6|few|TRBJ2-2
TGTGCCAGCAGCCGGGACTTTAACACCGGGGAGCTGTTTTTT
CASSRDFNTGELFF
>TRBD2|TRBV6-1|.|TRBJ2-7
TGTGCCAGCAGTGTCCCGGGACTAGCGGGGAGAGAGCAGTACTTC
CASSVPGLAGREQYF
>TRBD2|TRBV29-1|.|TRBJ2-2
TGCAGCGTTGAACTACGGGGGGGTGCGGGCTACACCGGGGAGCTGTTTTTT
CSVELRGGAGYTGELFF
>TRBD1|TRBV2|once|TRBJ1-3
TGTGCCAGCACCAGGGACAGGGGTGTTTCGGGAACCATATATTTT
CASTRDRGVSGTIYF
>.|TRBV6-1|.|TRBJ2-4
TGTGCCAGCAGTGAATGGGGCGCCCAGTACTTC
CASSEWGAQYF
>.|TRBV5-4|.|TRBJ2-5
TGTGCCAGCAGCTTGAGAGGGCGCGAGACCCAGTACTTC
CASSLRGRETQYF
>TRBD2|TRBV19|once|TRBJ2-1
TGTGCCAGTAGTCTAGTAGCGGGGACCTACAATGAGCAGTTCTTC
CASSLVAGTYNEQFF
>.|TRBV9|few|TRBJ1-3
TGTGCCAGCAGCGTAGCTACGGGAAACACCATATATTTT
CASSVATGNTIYF
>TRBD2|TRBV2|.|TRBJ2-5
TGTGCCAGCAGCGGCGGGGGGGCAATCGGAGAGGAGACCCAGTACTTC
CASSGGGAIGEETQYF
>TRBD1|TRBV30|.|TRBJ1-2
TGTGCCTTGTATTCTCGACAGGGGGGGGTAGGGGCAGGGGACGACTACGGCTACACCTTC
CALYSRQGGVGAGDDYGYTF
>TRBD2|TRBV13|few|TRBJ2-3
TGTGCCAGCAGCCCTATGAGGGCTAGCGGGAGCGGTACGCAGTATTTT
CASSPMRASGSGTQYF
>.|TRBV25-1|few|TRBJ2-3
TGTGCCAGCAGTCCCGGTCAGGCGAGTGGCACAGATACGCAGTATTTT
CASSPGQASGTDTQYF
>TRBD1|TRBV14|.|TRBJ1-1
TGTGCCAGCAGTTACGCGACTTACAGGGGGGCTGAAGCTTTCTTT
CASSYATYRGAEAFF
>.|TRBV9|.|TRBJ1-2
TGTGCCAGCAGCGGTCACAGGGTCTATGGCTACACCTTC
CASSGHRVYGYTF
>TRBD2|TRBV19|.|TRBJ2-5
TGTGCCAGTAGTGGACGACTAGCGGGGGATGTGACCCAGTACTTC
CASSGRLAGDVTQYF
>.|TRBV5-6|.|TRBJ1-1
TGTGCCAGCAGCTTGCCGGGACAACCGTTTAGCACTGAAGCTTTCTTT
CASSLPGQPFSTEAFF
>.|TRBV28|.|TRBJ2-2
TGTGCCAGCAGCTCCGGCGGTCAGACGAACACCGGGGAGCTGTTTTTT
CASSSGGQTNTGELFF
>.|TRBV10-1|.|TRBJ2-3
TGCGCCAGCAGTGACCCCCGAGGACAGAGCACAGATACGCAGTATTTT
CASSDPRGQSTDTQYF
>.|TRBV10-2|.|TRBJ1-2
TGCGCCAGCAGTGATAAGACTTTCGGAGGCTATGGCTACACCTTC
CASSDKTFGGYGYTF
>.|TRBV5-6|.|TRBJ2-7
TGTGCCAGCAGCTTGTGGCAGGTCCGACACGAGCAGTACTTC
CASSLWQVRHEQYF
>.|TRBV6-1|.|TRBJ1-5
TGTGCCAGTCTAAGAGGGAATCAGCCCCAGCATTTT
CASLRGNQPQHF
>.|TRBV7-8|.|TRBJ1-2
TGTGCCAGCAGCTTAGGTGTAGGGGCACTTTATGGCTACACCTTC
CASSLGVGALYGYTF
>.|TRBV11-2|.|TRBJ2-1
TGTGCCAGCAGCTTAAGGAGTCGAACCGTGCGATACAATGAGCAGTTCTTC
CASSLRSRTVRYNEQFF
>TRBD1|TRBV18|.|TRBJ1-1
TGTGCCAGCTCACCGGGACAGGGGGCATCTGAAGCTTTCTTT
CASSPGQGASEAFF